The 8 T cell receptor beta chains reported below all come from one sample, sequenced in a study of OX40 agonist ivuxolimab in advanced cancers. Sequenced by immunoSEQ multiplex PCR; TCRdb stores in-frame clones only, minus some. The sample records about 96,000 clones, 90% being singletons. Source: CD4+ or CD8+ T cells sorted from blood, taken in a trial of the OX40 agonist ivuxolimab. These receptors all come from an adult with an advanced solid tumor such as melanoma, head and neck, liver or kidney cancer.

V is TRBV2 and J is TRBJ2-5; D remains unclear. V lost 1 base, J lost 8 bases, and 11 bases lay in between. CDR3 length equals 13 residues. CDR1 is SNHLY and CDR2 is FYNNEI in the germline V gene. In DNA, the CDR3 is TGTGCCAGCAGTGAAGATGACCTAGGCACCCAGTACTTC. Protein sequence: CASSEDDLGTQYF. Using reference TRBV2 and TRBJ2-5 for the parts outside the CDR3, the full variable domain is EPEVTQTPSHQVTQMGQEVILRCVPISNHLYFYWYRQILGQKVEFLVSFYNNEISEKSEIFDDQFSVERPDGSNFTLKIRSTKLEDSAMYFCASSEDDLGTQYFGPGTRLLVL.

This chain joins TRBV5-1 and TRBJ1-1; TRBD1 is a possible D gene (5 bases). CDR1 is SGHRS and CDR2 is YFSETQ in the germline V gene. Trimming stripped 0 bases from V and 6 bases from J, with 9 bases between. This CDR3 is built from 13 residues. The CDR3 region has the DNA TGCGCCAGCAGCTTGGGGCAGGGCCCTGAAGCTTTCTTT. It yields the protein CASSLGQGPEAFF.

The chain uses TRBV7-7 and TRBJ2-5; 10 nucleotides match TRBD2. The end of the DNA aligns better with TRBJ2-7, so the J call may be wrong. From germline, CDR1 is SSHAT and CDR2 FNYEAQ (reference sequence). CDR3 length: 13 amino acids. DNA for the CDR3: TGTGCCCCGAGGGCTAGCGGGAGCCGCGAGCAGTACTTC. Encoded protein: CAPRASGSREQYF.

The rearrangement links TRBV15 to TRBJ2-2; D perhaps matches TRBD2 (5 bases). The length of the CDR3 is 19 residues. Germline V lookup: CDR1 LNHNV, CDR2 YYDKDF (reference sequence). Trimming cost V 0 bases and J 6 bases, with 23 bases left between them. CDR3 protein: CATSRDGLKEGTYSGELFF. CDR3 nucleotide sequence: TGTGCCACCAGCAGAGATGGCCTAAAAGAGGGAACGTATTCCGGGGAGCTGTTTTTT.

V gene TRBV10-3 combines with J gene TRBJ1-5; D remains ambiguous. The CDR3 runs to 13 residues. The germline V gene encodes CDR1 ENHRY and CDR2 SYGVKD. V was pared by 5 bases and J by 3 bases, with 8 bases between. In DNA form, the CDR3 reads TGTGCCATCAGTCTTGGACCCAATCAGCCCCAGCATTTT. Translated, it gives CAISLGPNQPQHF.

The V call is TRBV23-1, the J call TRBJ1-2; perhaps TRBD1 as D (5 bases). TRBV23-1 falls under the ORF class, with uncertain function. V was pared by 0 bases and J by 5 bases, with 10 bases between. The CDR3 runs 14 residues. CDR3 nucleotide sequence: TGCGCCAGCAGTCAATCGAACGGGGCGTATGGCTACACCTTC. Encoded protein: CASSQSNGAYGYTF.

Details on this clone: A junction end diverges from the germline sequence, so it may reflect a read error. The chain carries TRBV7-3 and TRBJ1-4, with D possibly matching TRBD1 (6 bases). The CDR3 contains 15 residues. Germline V CDR1 and CDR2: SGHTA, FQGTGA. In nucleotides, the CDR3 is TGTGCAAGCAGCCAGAGCGCGGGGGCGTTTGAAAAACTGTTTTTT. Protein: CASSQSAGAFEKLFF.

V gene TRBV7-2 combines with J gene TRBJ1-2; D remains unclear. This CDR3 region has 14 residues. CDR1 is SGHTA, CDR2 FQGNSA, per germline. V lost 5 bases, J lost 6 bases, and 16 bases lay in between. CDR3: CASSPRGRENGYTF. The CDR3 nucleotides read TGTGCCAGCAGCCCCAGAGGGAGGGAAAATGGCTACACCTTC.